Sequencing of this TCR beta chain was carried out in a study of cytotoxic CD8 clonotypes in ibrutinib-treated CLL. Overall study: Response sampling took place at median 12 months of treatment, range 6 to 36.

V lost 3 bases, J lost 1 base, and 9 bases lay in between. The germline V gene has CDR1 GTSNPN and CDR2 SVGIG (reference sequence). This CDR3 region has 13 residues. Researchers set a sequencing depth target of 1 in 200,000 to 1 in 1 million T cells. The table came from immunoSEQ multiplex PCR; TCRdb's copy has only in-frame clones and leaves some out. The sample includes some 310,000 clones, 80% of them seen just once. About this clone itself: Its antigen is as yet unknown.

General study points: Clonotypes that were public were uncommon, and they contracted or stayed stable on treatment.

This receptor was taken from a human donor with chronic lymphocytic leukemia. This chain connects TRBV30 to TRBJ1-1; no clear D. This material consisted of PBMCs, taken before ibrutinib treatment. The CDR3 region is CAWRPSRNTEAFF. The CDR3 DNA reads TGTGCCTGGAGGCCCAGCCGGAACACTGAAGCTTTCTTT.